This T cell receptor beta chain is drawn from a study of blood T cell repertoires in COVID-19. Study context: There were acute and convalescent COVID-19 samples, and they came from the United States, Italy and Spain. Sources were T cells, B-cell-depleted T cells, or PBMCs; the material itself was cDNA or gDNA.

Per the original data handling: Amplification from reference gene primers served as the basis for estimated nucleated cell counts. TCRdb keeps only in-frame clones here, not all; method: immunoSEQ multiplex PCR. The V and J calls and clone size are taken from that table; D and trimming were inferred from the DNA. The table has 200,000 or so clones, 82% seen once; the top ten hold about 6.9%. CDR3 size: 13 residues. V gave up 3 bases and J gave up 4 bases; unmatched junction bases: 2. The sequenced sample was peripheral blood. This sequence was found in a human donor with acute or convalescent COVID-19. The donor label of this sample is uncertain. The rearrangement uses TRBV12-3 or TRBV12-4 and TRBJ1-2, with TRBD1 identical over 7 bases. This chain's CDR3 is CASSLDRSYGYTF. The CDR3 DNA is TGTGCCAGCAGTTTGGACAGGTCCTATGGCTACACCTTC.